The 9 T cell receptor beta chains listed next were all sequenced from one sample in a study of OX40 agonist ivuxolimab in advanced cancers. The method behind the library was the immunoSEQ multiplex PCR assay. Drawn from immuneACCESS, this table holds only the in-frame rearrangements with V and J called that TCRdb kept. Clones are partly lost; checked studies trace under half to an unresolved V gene and leave the rest unexplained. Recorded for this sample are some 30,000 clones; 92% of them occurred a single time. The ten largest account for around a third of the sample. The sequencing used CD4+ or CD8+ T cells sorted from blood, collected in a trial of the OX40 agonist ivuxolimab. The receptors were gathered from an adult with an advanced solid tumor such as melanoma, head and neck, liver or kidney cancer.

This chain connects TRBV9 to TRBJ2-1; D is perhaps TRBD1 (6 bases). Germline assignment: CDR1 SGDLS and CDR2 YYNGEE. CDR3 length: 17 amino acids. V shed 4 bases and J shed 5 bases, with 22 bases lying between them. The CDR3 sequence: CASSSLFEGERNNEQFF. CDR3 in DNA: TGTGCCAGCAGCTCTCTTTTCGAGGGGGAGCGGAACAATGAGCAGTTCTTC. The whole variable domain, remainder taken from reference TRBV9 and TRBJ2-1, is DSGVTQTPKHLITATGQRVTLRCSPRSGDLSVYWYQQSLDQGLQFLIQYYNGEERAKGNILERFSAQQFPDLHSELNLSSLELGDSALYFCASSSLFEGERNNEQFFGPGTRLTVL.

The CDR3 DNA sequence: TGTGCCAGCAGCCCAACCGCTGGCTCCTACGAGCAGTACTTC. Translation: CASSPTAGSYEQYF. V gene TRBV5-8 combines with J gene TRBJ2-7; D is ambiguous. V was cut by 4 bases and J by 0 bases, with 11 bases left in between. The CDR3 totals 14 residues. Germline V lookup: CDR1 SGHTS, CDR2 YDEGEE.

The chain links TRBV7-6 to TRBJ1-1, with D possibly matching TRBD1 (5 bases). The CDR3 spans 13 residues. The germline gives CDR1 SGHVS, CDR2 FNYEAQ. Trimming took 5 bases from V and 5 from J, leaving 12 bases between them. The CDR3 region has the DNA TGTGCCAGCAGCCTACGCGGGGGGACTGAAGCTTTCTTT. It yields the protein CASSLRGGTEAFF.

The rearrangement links TRBV28 to TRBJ1-2, with D possibly matching TRBD1 (6 bases). The CDR3 runs 13 residues. CDR1 is MDHEN and CDR2 is SYDVKM in the germline V gene. Trimming stripped 2 bases from V and 8 bases from J, with 12 bases between. In DNA, the CDR3 is TGTGCCAGCAGTTTACACAGGGTCCCGGGCTACACCTTC. Translated, it gives CASSLHRVPGYTF.

This clone has a single count. The genes are TRBV9 and TRBJ2-7; D may be TRBD1 (6 bases). Trimming pared 4 bases from V and 7 bases from J, leaving 12 bases between. This CDR3 is built from 12 residues. Germline V gene data show CDR1 as SGDLS and CDR2 as YYNGEE. In DNA, the CDR3 is TGTGCCAGCAGCCTGGGGGCCGGAGAGCAGTACTTC. Protein: CASSLGAGEQYF.

This chain uses TRBV6-6 with TRBJ2-5; tentative D call: TRBD2 (6 bases). The CDR3 sequence is 15 residues long. With 0 bases removed from V and 3 bases from J, the gap between germline ends came to 11 bases. Germline CDR1 reads MNHNY; CDR2 reads SVGAGI (reference sequence). The CDR3 coding sequence is TGTGCCAGCAGTTACTCGTGGGGGGAAGAAGAGACCCAGTACTTC. Its translation is CASSYSWGEEETQYF.

V usage is TRBV13 and J usage is TRBJ2-7, with D unresolved. The CDR3 has 12 residues. Trimming removed 6 bases from V and 2 bases from J, with 8 bases in between. CDR1 and CDR2 (germline): PRHDT, FYEKMQ (reference sequence). Here the CDR3 reads CASRMTPYEQYF. CDR3 nucleotides: TGTGCCAGCAGAATGACCCCCTACGAGCAGTACTTC.

This clone was recorded only once. The chain couples TRBV6-1 to TRBJ2-1; 7 bases agree with TRBD1. Trimming at V came to 4 bases and at J to 4 bases, leaving 4 bases not matched to a gene. This CDR3 comprises 14 residues. Per germline, CDR1 MNHNS and CDR2 SASEGT. In DNA, the CDR3 is TGTGCCAGCAGTGGGACAGGAATATACAATGAGCAGTTCTTC. Residues: CASSGTGIYNEQFF.

The rearrangement joins TRBV19 to TRBJ2-7; D is uncertain. The CDR3 has 13 residues. With 9 bases removed from V and 5 bases from J, the gap between germline ends came to 17 bases. Per the germline V gene, CDR1 is LNHDA and CDR2 is SQIVND (reference sequence). This CDR3 reads CASRDPLRHEQYF. CDR3 DNA: TGTGCCAGCAGAGACCCCCTGCGGCACGAGCAGTACTTC.